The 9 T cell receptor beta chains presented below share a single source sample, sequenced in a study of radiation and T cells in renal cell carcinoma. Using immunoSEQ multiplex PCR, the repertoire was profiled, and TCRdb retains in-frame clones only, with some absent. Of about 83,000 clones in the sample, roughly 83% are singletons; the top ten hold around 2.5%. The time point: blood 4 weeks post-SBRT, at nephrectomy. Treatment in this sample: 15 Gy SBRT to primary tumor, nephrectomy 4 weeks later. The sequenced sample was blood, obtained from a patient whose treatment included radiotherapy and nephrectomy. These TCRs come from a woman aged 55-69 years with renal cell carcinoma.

The CDR3 nucleotides are TGTGCCAGCAGCTCCACCAGAGGGGCAACTCTCAATGAGCAGTTCTTC. This sequence encodes CASSSTRGATLNEQFF. The genes are TRBV7-9 and TRBJ2-1; either TRBD1 or TRBD2 may supply D (5 bases each). Germline values: CDR1 SEHNR, CDR2 FQNEAQ (reference sequence). Between the trimmed V and J ends, which lost 4 bases and 6 bases, there was a span of 19 bases. The CDR3 length is 16 residues.

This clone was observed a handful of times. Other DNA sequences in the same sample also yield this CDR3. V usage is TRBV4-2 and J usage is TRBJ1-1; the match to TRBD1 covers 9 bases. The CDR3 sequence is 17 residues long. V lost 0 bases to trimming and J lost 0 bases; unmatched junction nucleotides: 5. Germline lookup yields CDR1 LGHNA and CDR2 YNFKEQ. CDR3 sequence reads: CASSQDYRGRLNTEAFF. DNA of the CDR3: TGTGCCAGCAGCCAAGATTACAGGGGGCGCCTGAACACTGAAGCTTTCTTT.

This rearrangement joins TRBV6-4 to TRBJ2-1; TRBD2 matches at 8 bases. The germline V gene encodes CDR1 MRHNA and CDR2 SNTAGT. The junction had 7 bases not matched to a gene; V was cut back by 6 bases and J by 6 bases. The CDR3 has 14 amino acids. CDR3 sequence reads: CASRGPGGPNEQFF. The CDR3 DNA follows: TGTGCCAGCAGGGGTCCGGGAGGGCCCAATGAGCAGTTCTTC.

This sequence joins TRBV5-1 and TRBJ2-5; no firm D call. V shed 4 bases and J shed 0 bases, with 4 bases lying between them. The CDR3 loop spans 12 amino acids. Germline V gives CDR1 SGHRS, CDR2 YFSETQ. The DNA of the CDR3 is TGCGCCAGCAGCGCCAACCAAGAGACCCAGTACTTC. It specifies CASSANQETQYF.

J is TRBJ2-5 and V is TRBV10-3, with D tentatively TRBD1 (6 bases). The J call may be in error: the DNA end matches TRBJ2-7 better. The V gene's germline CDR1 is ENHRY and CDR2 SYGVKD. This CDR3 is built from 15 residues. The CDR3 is CAISDQGSSSYEQYF. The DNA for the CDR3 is TGTGCCATCAGTGATCAGGGGTCGAGCTCCTACGAGCAGTACTTC.

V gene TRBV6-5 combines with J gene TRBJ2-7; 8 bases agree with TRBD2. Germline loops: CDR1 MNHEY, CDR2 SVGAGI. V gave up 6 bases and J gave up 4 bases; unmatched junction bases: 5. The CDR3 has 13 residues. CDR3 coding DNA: TGTGCCAGCAGACGGGGGGGTTTTTACGAGCAGTACTTC. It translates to CASRRGGFYEQYF.

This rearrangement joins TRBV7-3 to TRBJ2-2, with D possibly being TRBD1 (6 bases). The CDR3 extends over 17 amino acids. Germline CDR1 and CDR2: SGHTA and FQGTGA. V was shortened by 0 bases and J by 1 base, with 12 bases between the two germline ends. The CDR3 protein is CASSLTAGTLNTGELFF. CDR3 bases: TGTGCCAGCAGCTTAACAGCCGGGACACTGAACACCGGGGAGCTGTTTTTT.

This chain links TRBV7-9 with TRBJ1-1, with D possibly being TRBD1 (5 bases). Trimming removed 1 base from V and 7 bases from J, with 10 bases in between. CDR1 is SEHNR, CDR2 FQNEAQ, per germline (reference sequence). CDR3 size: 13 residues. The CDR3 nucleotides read TGTGCCAGCAGCTTAGTAGGGGCAGGTGAAGCTTTCTTT. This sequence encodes CASSLVGAGEAFF.

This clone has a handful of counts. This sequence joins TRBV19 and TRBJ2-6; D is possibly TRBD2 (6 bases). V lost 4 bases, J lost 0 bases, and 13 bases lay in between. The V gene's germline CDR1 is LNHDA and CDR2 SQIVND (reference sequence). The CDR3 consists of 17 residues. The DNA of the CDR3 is TGTGCCAGTAGTAGGCGGGACGGTAGCTCTGGGGCCAACGTCCTGACTTTC. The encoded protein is CASSRRDGSSGANVLTF. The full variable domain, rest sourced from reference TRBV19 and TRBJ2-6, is DGGITQSPKYLFRKEGQNVTLSCEQNLNHDAMYWYRQDPGQGLRLIYYSQIVNDFQKGDIAEGYSVSREKKESFPLTVTSAQKNPTAFYLCASSRRDGSSGANVLTFGAGSRLTVL.